The present T cell receptor (beta chain) was sequenced within a study of cytomegalovirus exposure and HLA in healthy donors. For the study at large: Most donors, roughly 84% of more than 300 genotyped, fell in the Caucasian-associated ancestry cluster.

It was with 60 Vbeta and 13 Jbeta primers that the PCR ran. Method: immunoSEQ multiplex PCR; TCRdb's copy keeps in-frame clones and lacks some. Among around 130,000 clones listed, 81% were seen once. Trimming removed 3 bases from V and 5 bases from J, with 10 bases in between. Germline loops: CDR1 MNHEY, CDR2 SMNVEV (reference sequence). This CDR3 has 13 residues. The source of this sequence is a man in his late teens or twenties in good health and CMV-seronegative. This sequence joins TRBV27 and TRBJ1-2, with D perhaps matching TRBD1 (5 bases). The sample comprised PBMCs. The CDR3 loop is CASSLAGSYGYTF. CDR3 bases: TGTGCCAGCAGTTTGGCAGGGTCTTATGGCTACACCTTC.